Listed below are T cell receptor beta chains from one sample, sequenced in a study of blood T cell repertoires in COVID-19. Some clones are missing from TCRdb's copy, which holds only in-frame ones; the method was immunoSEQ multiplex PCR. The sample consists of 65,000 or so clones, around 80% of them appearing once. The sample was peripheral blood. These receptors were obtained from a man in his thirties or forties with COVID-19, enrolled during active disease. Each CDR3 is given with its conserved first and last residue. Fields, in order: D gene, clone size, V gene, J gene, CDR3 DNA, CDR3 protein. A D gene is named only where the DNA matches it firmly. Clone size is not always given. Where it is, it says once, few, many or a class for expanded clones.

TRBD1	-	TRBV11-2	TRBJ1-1	TGTGCCAGCAGCCCTCAGACAGGGCGGAACACTGAAGCTTTCTTT	CASSPQTGRNTEAFF
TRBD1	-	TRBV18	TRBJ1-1	TGTGCCAGCTCAAGCGAGGGGGCGCGCACTGAAGCTTTCTTT	CASSSEGARTEAFF
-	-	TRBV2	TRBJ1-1	TGTGCCAGCAGTGGGTCCAGAAACACTGAAGCTTTCTTT	CASSGSRNTEAFF
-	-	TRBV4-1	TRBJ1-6	TGCGCCAGCAGCCAAGAATGGAGCTCGAGGATTTCACCCCTCCACTTT	CASSQEWSSRISPLHF
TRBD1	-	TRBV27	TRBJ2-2	TGTGCCAGCAGTCCCGGGACAGGGTGGACCGAATACGGGGAGCTGTTTTTT	CASSPGTGWTEYGELFF
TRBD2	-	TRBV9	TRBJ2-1	TGTGCCAGCAGCGTATCCGGGACTAGCGGCTCCTACAATGAGCAGTTCTTC	CASSVSGTSGSYNEQFF
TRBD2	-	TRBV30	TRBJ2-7	TGTGCCTGGAGTTCGGGACTAGGTGGTTACGAGCAGTACTTC	CAWSSGLGGYEQYF
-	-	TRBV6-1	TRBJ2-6	TGTGCCAGCAGTGAAATGCTAGATTCCTCTGGGGCCAACGTCCTGACTTTC	CASSEMLDSSGANVLTF
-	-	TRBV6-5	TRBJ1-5	TGTGCCAGCAGTTACTCAGGGGGAATGAATCAGCCCCAGCATTTT	CASSYSGGMNQPQHF
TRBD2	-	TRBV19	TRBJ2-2	TGTGCCAGTACCCTAGGGGGGACTAGCGAGGGCACCGGGGAGCTGTTTTTT	CASTLGGTSEGTGELFF
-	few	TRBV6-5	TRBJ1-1	TGTGCCAGCACCAACCCGGGGGGTACTGAAGCTTTCTTT	CASTNPGGTEAFF
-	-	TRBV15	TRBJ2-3	TGTGCCACCAGCGGTGGGACTGCCACAGATACGCAGTATTTT	CATSGGTATDTQYF
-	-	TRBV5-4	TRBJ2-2	TGTGCCAGCAGCTTGTTTAGGACGCCGGGGGACACCGGGGAGCTGTTTTTT	CASSLFRTPGDTGELFF
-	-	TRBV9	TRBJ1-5	TGTGCCAGCAGCGTAAACCCGGGACACATTAAAGGGGCCAATCAGCCCCAGCATTTT	CASSVNPGHIKGANQPQHF
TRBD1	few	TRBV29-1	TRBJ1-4	TGCAGCGTTGGGGGGACAGGGAGTTCAACTAATGAAAAACTGTTTTTT	CSVGGTGSSTNEKLFF
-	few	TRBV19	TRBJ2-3	TGTGCCACCTCGTCGACGGGAAGCACAGATACGCAGTATTTT	CATSSTGSTDTQYF
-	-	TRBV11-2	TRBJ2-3	TGTGCCAGCAGCCCTTCACACAGGGAAGATACGCAGTATTTT	CASSPSHREDTQYF
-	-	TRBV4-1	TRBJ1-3	TGCGCCAGCAGCCGTCCCGGTGGAAACACCATATATTTT	CASSRPGGNTIYF
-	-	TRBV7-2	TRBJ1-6	TGTGCCAGCAGCTTAGTCCGTGGGCGGGAGTCACCCCTCCACTTT	CASSLVRGRESPLHF
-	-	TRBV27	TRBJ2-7	TGTGCCAGCAGATCGATTCGACAGCTTATCTACGAGCAGTACTTC	CASRSIRQLIYEQYF
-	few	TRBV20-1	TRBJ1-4	TGCAGTGCTAGACGTAATGAAAAACTGTTTTTT	CSARRNEKLFF
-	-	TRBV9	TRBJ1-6	TGTGCCAGCAGCGCATCTAATTCACCCCTCCACTTT	CASSASNSPLHF
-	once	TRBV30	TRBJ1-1	TGTGCCTGGAGTCCAGGGGAGAGCACTGAAGCTTTCTTT	CAWSPGESTEAFF
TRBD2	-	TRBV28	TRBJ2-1	TGTGCCAGCAGTCCTTATCCGGGACTAGCGGGAGGAGTCGCCTACAATGAGCAGTTCTTC	CASSPYPGLAGGVAYNEQFF
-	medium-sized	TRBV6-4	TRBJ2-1	TGTGCCAGCAGTGACTCAGACTTGTACAATGAGCAGTTCTTC	CASSDSDLYNEQFF
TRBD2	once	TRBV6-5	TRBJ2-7	TGTGCCAGCAGTCAGACTAGCGGGAGCTACGGGCAGTACTTC	CASSQTSGSYGQYF
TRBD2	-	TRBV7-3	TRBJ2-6	TGTGCCAGCAGCTTAGGGTTAGCGGGCCACTCTGGGGCCAACGTCCTGACTTTC	CASSLGLAGHSGANVLTF
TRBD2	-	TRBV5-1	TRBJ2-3	TGCGCCAGCAGCTTGGGGAGCGGGGGAGAGATCGCAGATACGCAGTATTTT	CASSLGSGGEIADTQYF
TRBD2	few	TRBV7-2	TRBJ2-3	TGTGCCAGCAGCTTAGTTATGGCTAGCGGGAAGGCTACGCAGTATTTT	CASSLVMASGKATQYF
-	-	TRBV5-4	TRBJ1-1	TGTGCCAGCAGCTTTCGTCCGAACACTGAAGCTTTCTTT	CASSFRPNTEAFF